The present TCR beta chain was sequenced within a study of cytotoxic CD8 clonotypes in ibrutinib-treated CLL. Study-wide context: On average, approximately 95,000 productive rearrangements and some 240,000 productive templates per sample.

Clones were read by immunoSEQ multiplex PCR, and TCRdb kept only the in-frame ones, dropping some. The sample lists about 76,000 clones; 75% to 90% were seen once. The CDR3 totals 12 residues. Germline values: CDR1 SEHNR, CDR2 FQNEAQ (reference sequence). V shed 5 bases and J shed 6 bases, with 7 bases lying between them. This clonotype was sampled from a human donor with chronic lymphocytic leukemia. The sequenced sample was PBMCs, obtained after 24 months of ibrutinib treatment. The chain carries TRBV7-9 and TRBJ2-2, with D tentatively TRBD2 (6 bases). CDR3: CASSPGAGELFF. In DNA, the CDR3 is TGTGCCAGCAGCCCGGGGGCCGGGGAGCTGTTTTTT. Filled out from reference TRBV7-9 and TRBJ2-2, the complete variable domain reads DTGVSQNPRHKITKRGQNVTFRCDPISEHNRLYWYRQTLGQGPEFLTYFQNEAQLEKSRLLSDRFSAERPKGSFSTLEIQRTEQGDSAMYLCASSPGAGELFFGEGSRLTVL.